The clone carrying this TCR beta chain was detected only once. Its antigen is as yet unknown. TCRdb's copy holds only in-frame clones and misses some; the assay was immunoSEQ multiplex PCR. This table holds tens of thousands of clones, more than 75% found once. The sample comes from a study of OX40 agonist ivuxolimab in advanced cancers. Overall study: Patients received intravenous ivuxolimab every 2 weeks at 0.01 to 10 mg/kg. Therapy given before enrollment (anti-PD-1, anti-PD-L1 or anti-CTLA-4) was allowed, and around 40% had some.

Germline lookup yields CDR1 SGHTA and CDR2 FQGTGA. V was pared by 6 bases and J by 7 bases, with 7 bases of the junction left unmatched. The CDR3 is made up of 14 amino acids. Study-level findings and limits: CD8+ T cells showed, on average, more clonal expansion than CD4+ cells.

Patients were ruled out by autoimmune disease history or systemic immunosuppression. The sequence came from an adult with an advanced solid tumor such as melanoma, head and neck, liver or kidney cancer. The material sequenced was CD4+ or CD8+ T cells sorted from blood, taken in a trial of the OX40 agonist ivuxolimab. The rearrangement joins TRBV7-3 to TRBJ2-2, with 8 bases identical to TRBD1. The chain's CDR3 is CASSRQGRSGELFF. The CDR3 DNA reads as TGTGCCAGCAGTCGACAGGGGAGGAGCGGGGAGCTGTTTTTT.